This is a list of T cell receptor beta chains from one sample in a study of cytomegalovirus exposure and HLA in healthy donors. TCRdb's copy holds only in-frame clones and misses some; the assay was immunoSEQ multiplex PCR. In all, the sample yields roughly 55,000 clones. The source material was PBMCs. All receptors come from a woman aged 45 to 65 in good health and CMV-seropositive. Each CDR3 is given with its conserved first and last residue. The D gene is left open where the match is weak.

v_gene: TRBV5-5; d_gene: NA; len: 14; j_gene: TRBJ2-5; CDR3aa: CASSIRLLGETQYF; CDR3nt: TGTGCCAGCAGCATCAGGCTTCTGGGAGAGACCCAGTACTTC
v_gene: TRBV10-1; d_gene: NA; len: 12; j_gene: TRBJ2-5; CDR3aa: CASSELGETQYF; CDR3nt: TGCGCCAGCAGTGAGCTCGGAGAGACCCAGTACTTC
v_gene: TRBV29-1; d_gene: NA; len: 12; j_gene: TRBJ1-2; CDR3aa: CSVEGGGGGYTF; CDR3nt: TGCAGCGTTGAAGGTGGTGGCGGCGGCTACACCTTC
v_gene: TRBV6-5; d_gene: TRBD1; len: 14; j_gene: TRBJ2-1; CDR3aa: CASSYDRGYNEQFF; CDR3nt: TGTGCCAGCAGTTACGACAGGGGATACAATGAGCAGTTCTTC
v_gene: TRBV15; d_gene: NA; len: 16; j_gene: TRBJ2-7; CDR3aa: CATSSLGAGAVYEQYF; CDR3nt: TGTGCCACCAGCAGTCTGGGGGCGGGAGCCGTCTACGAGCAGTACTTC
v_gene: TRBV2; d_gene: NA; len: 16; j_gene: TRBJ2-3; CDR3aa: CASSSNRELRTDTQYF; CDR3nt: TGTGCCAGCAGTTCTAACAGGGAACTCCGAACAGATACGCAGTATTTT
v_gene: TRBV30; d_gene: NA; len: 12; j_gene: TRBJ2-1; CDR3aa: CAWSVQDNEQFF; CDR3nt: TGTGCCTGGAGTGTACAGGACAATGAGCAGTTCTTC
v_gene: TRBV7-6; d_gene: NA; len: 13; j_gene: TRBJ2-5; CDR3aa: CASSFASVGTQYF; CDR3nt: TGTGCCAGCAGCTTTGCTAGCGTGGGGACCCAGTACTTC
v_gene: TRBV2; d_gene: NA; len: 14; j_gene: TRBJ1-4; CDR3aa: CASSWRVDGEKLFF; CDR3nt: TGTGCCAGCAGTTGGAGGGTAGATGGTGAAAAACTGTTTTTT
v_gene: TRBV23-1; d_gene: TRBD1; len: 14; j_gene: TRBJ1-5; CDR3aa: CASSLTGGNQPQHF; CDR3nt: TGCGCCAGCAGTTTAACAGGGGGCAATCAGCCCCAGCATTTT
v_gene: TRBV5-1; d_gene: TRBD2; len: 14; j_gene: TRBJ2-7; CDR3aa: CASSLGAGVGEQYF; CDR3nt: TGCGCCAGCTCTTTAGGAGCGGGGGTTGGCGAGCAGTACTTC
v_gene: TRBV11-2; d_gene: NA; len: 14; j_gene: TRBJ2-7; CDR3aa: CASSLDEGLYEQYF; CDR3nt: TGTGCCAGCAGCTTAGATGAGGGTCTCTACGAGCAGTACTTC
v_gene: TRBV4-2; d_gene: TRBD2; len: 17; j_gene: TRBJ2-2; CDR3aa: CASSQGLAGGFTGELFF; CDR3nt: TGTGCCAGCAGCCAAGGACTAGCGGGAGGCTTCACCGGGGAGCTGTTTTTT
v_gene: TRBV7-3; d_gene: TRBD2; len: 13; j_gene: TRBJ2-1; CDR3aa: CASSTLAGNEQFF; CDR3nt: TGTGCCAGCAGCACCCTAGCGGGGAATGAGCAGTTCTTC
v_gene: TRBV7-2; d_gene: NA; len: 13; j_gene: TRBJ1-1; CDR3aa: CASSLQGNTEAFF; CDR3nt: TGTGCCAGCAGCTTACAGGGGAACACTGAAGCTTTCTTT
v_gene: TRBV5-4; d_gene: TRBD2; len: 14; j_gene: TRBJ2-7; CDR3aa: CASSEGLAGYEQYF; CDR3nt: TGTGCCAGCAGCGAGGGACTAGCGGGTTACGAGCAGTACTTC
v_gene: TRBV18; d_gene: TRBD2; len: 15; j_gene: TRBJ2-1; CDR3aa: CASSTGTSGGVEQFF; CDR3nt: TGTGCCAGCTCTACCGGGACTAGCGGGGGCGTGGAGCAGTTCTTC
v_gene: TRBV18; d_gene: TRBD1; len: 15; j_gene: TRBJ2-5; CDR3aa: CASSPPGQYQETQYF; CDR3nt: TGTGCCAGCTCACCACCGGGACAGTACCAAGAGACCCAGTACTTC
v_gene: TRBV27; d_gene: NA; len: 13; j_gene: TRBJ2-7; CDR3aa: CASSRVGEDEQYF; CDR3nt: TGTGCCAGCAGCAGGGTGGGTGAGGACGAGCAGTACTTC
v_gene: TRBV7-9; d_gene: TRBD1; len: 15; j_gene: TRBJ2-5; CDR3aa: CASSPTGTGRETQYF; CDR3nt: TGTGCCAGCAGCCCTACAGGGACAGGGCGAGAGACCCAGTACTTC
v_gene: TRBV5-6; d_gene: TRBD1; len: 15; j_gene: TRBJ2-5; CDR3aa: CASSLLDRGQETQYF; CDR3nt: TGTGCCAGCAGCTTGTTGGACAGGGGTCAAGAGACCCAGTACTTC
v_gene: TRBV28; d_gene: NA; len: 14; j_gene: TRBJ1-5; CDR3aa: CASSLWTPDQPQHF; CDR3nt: TGTGCCAGCAGTTTGTGGACTCCCGATCAGCCCCAGCATTTT
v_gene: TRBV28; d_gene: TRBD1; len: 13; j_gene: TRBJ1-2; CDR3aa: CASTWTGEGGYTF; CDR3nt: TGTGCCAGCACTTGGACAGGGGAGGGTGGCTACACCTTC
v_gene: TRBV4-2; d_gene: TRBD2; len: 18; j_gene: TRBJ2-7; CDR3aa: CASSQVGTSGRNPYEQYF; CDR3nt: TGTGCCAGCAGCCAAGTGGGGACTAGCGGGAGGAATCCCTACGAGCAGTACTTC
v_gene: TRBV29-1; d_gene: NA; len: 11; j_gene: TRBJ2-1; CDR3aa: CSVGAGYEQFF; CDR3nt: TGCAGCGTTGGGGCGGGGTATGAGCAGTTCTTC
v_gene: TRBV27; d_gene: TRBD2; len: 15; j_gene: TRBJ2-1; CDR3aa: CASSRGLAGHGEQFF; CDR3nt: TGTGCCAGCAGTAGGGGACTAGCGGGGCACGGTGAGCAGTTCTTC
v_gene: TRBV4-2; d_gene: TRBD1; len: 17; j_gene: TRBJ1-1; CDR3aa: CASSNREQGGLGTEAFF; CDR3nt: TGTGCCAGCAGCAATAGAGAACAGGGGGGTTTGGGAACTGAAGCTTTCTTT
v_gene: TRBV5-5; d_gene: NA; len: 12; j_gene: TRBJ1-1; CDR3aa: CASSLGRAGAFF; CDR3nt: TGTGCCAGCAGCCTCGGACGGGCGGGAGCTTTCTTT
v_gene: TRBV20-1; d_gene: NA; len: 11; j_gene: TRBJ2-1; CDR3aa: CSAPTHNEQFF; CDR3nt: TGCAGTGCCCCTACTCACAATGAGCAGTTCTTC
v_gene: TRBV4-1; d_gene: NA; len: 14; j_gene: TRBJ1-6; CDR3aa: CASSRQGNNSPLHF; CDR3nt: TGCGCCAGCAGCCGTCAGGGTAATAATTCACCCCTCCACTTT
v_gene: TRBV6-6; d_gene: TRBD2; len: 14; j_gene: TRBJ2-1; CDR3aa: CASSTGLVSNEQFF; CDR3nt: TGTGCCAGCAGTACGGGACTAGTCTCCAATGAGCAGTTCTTC
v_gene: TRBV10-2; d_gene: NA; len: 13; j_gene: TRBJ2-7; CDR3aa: CASSADSSYEQYF; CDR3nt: TGCGCCAGCAGCGCGGACAGCTCCTACGAGCAGTACTTC
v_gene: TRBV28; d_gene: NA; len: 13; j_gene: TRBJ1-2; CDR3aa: CASSLRGARGYTF; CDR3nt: TGTGCCAGCAGTTTACGGGGGGCGCGTGGCTACACCTTC
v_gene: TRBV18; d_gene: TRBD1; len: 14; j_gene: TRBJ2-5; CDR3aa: CASSPDRAGETQYF; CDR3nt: TGTGCCAGCTCACCGGACAGGGCAGGAGAGACCCAGTACTTC
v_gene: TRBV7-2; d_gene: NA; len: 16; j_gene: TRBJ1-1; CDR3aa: CASSSATWTPNTEAFF; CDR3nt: TGTGCCAGCAGCTCCGCCACTTGGACACCGAACACTGAAGCTTTCTTT
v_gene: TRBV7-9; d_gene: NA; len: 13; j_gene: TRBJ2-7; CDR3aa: CASSLEGGYEQYF; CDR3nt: TGTGCCAGCAGCTTAGAGGGGGGGTACGAGCAGTACTTC
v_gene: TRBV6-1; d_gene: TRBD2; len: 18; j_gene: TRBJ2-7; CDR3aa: CASSEISLGGILSYEQYF; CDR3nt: TGTGCCAGCAGTGAAATCTCGCTGGGGGGGATCCTCTCCTACGAGCAGTACTTC
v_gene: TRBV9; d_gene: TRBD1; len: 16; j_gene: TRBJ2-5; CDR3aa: CASSVGGQGSEETQYF; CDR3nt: TGTGCCAGCAGCGTAGGGGGACAGGGGTCCGAAGAGACCCAGTACTTC
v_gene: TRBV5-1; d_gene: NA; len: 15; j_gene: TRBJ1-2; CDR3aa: CASRREGHGSYGYTF; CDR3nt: TGCGCCAGCAGGAGAGAGGGACATGGGTCCTATGGCTACACCTTC
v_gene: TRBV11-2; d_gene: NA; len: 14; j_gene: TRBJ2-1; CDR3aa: CASSPGYRVGEQFF; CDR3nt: TGTGCCAGCAGCCCTGGGTATCGGGTTGGTGAGCAGTTCTTC
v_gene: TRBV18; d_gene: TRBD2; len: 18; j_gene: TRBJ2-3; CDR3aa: CASSPPGLRVPSTDTQYF; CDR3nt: TGTGCCAGCTCACCACCGGGACTACGGGTCCCTAGCACAGATACGCAGTATTTT
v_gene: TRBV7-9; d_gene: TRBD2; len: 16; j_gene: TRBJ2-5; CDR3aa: CASSHEGLAVQETQYF; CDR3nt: TGTGCCAGCAGCCACGAGGGACTAGCGGTGCAAGAGACCCAGTACTTC
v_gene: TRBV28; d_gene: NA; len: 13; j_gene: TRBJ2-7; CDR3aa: CASSLGPRYEQYF; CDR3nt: TGTGCCAGCAGTTTAGGCCCCCGCTACGAGCAGTACTTC
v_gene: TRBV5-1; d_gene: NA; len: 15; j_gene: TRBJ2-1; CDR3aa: CASSLDGGRYNEQFF; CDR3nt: TGCGCCAGCAGCTTGGATGGGGGCCGGTACAATGAGCAGTTCTTC
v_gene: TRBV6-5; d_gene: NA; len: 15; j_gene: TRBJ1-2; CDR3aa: CASSYSGQLNYGYTF; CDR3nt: TGTGCCAGCAGTTACTCCGGACAGCTTAACTATGGCTACACCTTC
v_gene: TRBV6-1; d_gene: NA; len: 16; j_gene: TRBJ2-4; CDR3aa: CASSEDLTISRNIQYF; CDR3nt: TGTGCCAGCAGTGAGGACCTGACTATCTCCCGAAACATTCAGTACTTC
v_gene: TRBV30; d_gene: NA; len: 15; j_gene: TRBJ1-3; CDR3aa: CAWSVAASSGNTIYF; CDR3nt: TGTGCCTGGAGTGTAGCGGCCAGCTCTGGAAACACCATATATTTT
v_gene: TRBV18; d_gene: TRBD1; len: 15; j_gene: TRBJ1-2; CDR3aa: CASSPRMDREPRYTF; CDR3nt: TGTGCCAGCTCACCAAGGATGGACAGGGAGCCACGCTACACCTTC
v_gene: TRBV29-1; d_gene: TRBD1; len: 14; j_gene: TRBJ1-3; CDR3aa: CSVEDGTAGNTIYF; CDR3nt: TGCAGCGTTGAAGACGGGACAGCTGGAAACACCATATATTTT
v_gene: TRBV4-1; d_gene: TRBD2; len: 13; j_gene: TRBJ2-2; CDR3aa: CASSQGAGVGLFF; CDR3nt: TGCGCCAGCAGCCAGGGAGCGGGAGTTGGGCTGTTTTTT
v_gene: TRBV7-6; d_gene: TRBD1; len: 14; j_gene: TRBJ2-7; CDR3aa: CASSAVGQGYEQYF; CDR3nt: TGTGCCAGCAGCGCGGTGGGACAGGGTTACGAGCAGTACTTC
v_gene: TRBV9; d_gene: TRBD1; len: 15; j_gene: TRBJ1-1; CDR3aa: CASSPQGARGTEAFF; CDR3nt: TGTGCCAGCAGCCCACAGGGGGCGCGGGGTACTGAAGCTTTCTTT
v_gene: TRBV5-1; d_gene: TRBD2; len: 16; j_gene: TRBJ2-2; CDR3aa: CASSLGLVVNTGELFF; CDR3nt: TGCGCCAGCAGCCTAGGACTAGTTGTGAACACCGGGGAGCTGTTTTTT
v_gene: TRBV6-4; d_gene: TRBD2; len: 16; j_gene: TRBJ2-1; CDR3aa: CASSDRGAGGYNEQFF; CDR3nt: TGTGCCAGCAGTGATAGGGGAGCGGGAGGCTACAATGAGCAGTTCTTC
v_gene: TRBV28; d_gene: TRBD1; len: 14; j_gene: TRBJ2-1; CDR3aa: CASSLGTGNTEQFF; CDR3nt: TGTGCCAGCAGTCTCGGGACAGGGAACACTGAGCAGTTCTTC
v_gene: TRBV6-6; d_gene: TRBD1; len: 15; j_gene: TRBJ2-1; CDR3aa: CASSYRGQGRNEQFF; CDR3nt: TGTGCCAGCAGTTACAGGGGACAGGGAAGGAATGAGCAGTTCTTC
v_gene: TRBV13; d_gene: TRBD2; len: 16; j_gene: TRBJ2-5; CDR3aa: CASSLGLTSGQETQYF; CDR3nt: TGTGCCAGCAGCTTAGGCTTGACTAGCGGCCAAGAGACCCAGTACTTC
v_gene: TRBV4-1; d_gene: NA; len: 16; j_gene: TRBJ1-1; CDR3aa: CASRAHMGGTNTEAFF; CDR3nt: TGCGCCAGCAGGGCACATATGGGGGGGACGAACACTGAAGCTTTCTTT
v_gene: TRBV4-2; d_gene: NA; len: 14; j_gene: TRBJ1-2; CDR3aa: CASSQDVQGYGYTF; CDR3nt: TGTGCCAGCAGCCAAGATGTACAGGGCTATGGCTACACCTTC
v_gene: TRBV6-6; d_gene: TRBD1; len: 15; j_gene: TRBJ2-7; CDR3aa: CASSHRQGQIYEQYF; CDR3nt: TGTGCCAGCAGCCACCGACAGGGGCAGATTTACGAGCAGTACTTC